These T cell receptor beta chains were read from a single sample in a study of beta chain features in type 1 diabetes. Libraries were prepared by immunoSEQ multiplex PCR; TCRdb keeps only in-frame clonotypes and omits some of them. Here the sample spans about 700,000 clones, roughly 13% being singletons. The sequenced material came from naive CD4+ T cells from blood. The receptors shown here come from a man aged 18 to 30 with type 1 diabetes. Each CDR3 is given with its conserved first and last residue. Fields, in order: CDR3 DNA, CDR3 protein, D gene, clone size, J gene, V gene. D genes are given only for firm matches. Expanded clones get a size class; other rows say once, few or many, or leave the size out.

cdr3_nt: TGTGCCAGCTCACCTTCAGGGTGGAACACTGAAGCTTTCTTT
cdr3_aa: CASSPSGWNTEAFF
d_call: -
clone_size: few
j_call: TRBJ1-1
v_call: TRBV18

cdr3_nt: TGTGCCAGCAGCCCGACCGGGACCAGGAATGAGCAGTTCTTC
cdr3_aa: CASSPTGTRNEQFF
d_call: -
clone_size: -
j_call: TRBJ2-1
v_call: TRBV7-9

cdr3_nt: TGTGCCAGCAGCTCAACAGGGAACTATGGCTACACCTTC
cdr3_aa: CASSSTGNYGYTF
d_call: -
clone_size: -
j_call: TRBJ1-2
v_call: TRBV7-6

cdr3_nt: TGTGCCAGCAGTTACGAGATGACCAACACTGAAGCTTTCTTT
cdr3_aa: CASSYEMTNTEAFF
d_call: -
clone_size: -
j_call: TRBJ1-1
v_call: TRBV6-5

cdr3_nt: TGTGCCAGCAGCCCCCCTGGGACATCGAACACCGGGGAGCTGTTTTTT
cdr3_aa: CASSPPGTSNTGELFF
d_call: -
clone_size: once
j_call: TRBJ2-2
v_call: TRBV7-9

cdr3_nt: TGTGCCAGCAGTACGCCGGAATATAATTCACCCCTCCACTTT
cdr3_aa: CASSTPEYNSPLHF
d_call: -
clone_size: -
j_call: TRBJ1-6
v_call: TRBV27

cdr3_nt: TGCGCCAGCAGCCAAGTCGGGGAACAGGGTGCCTCCTCACCCCTCCACTTT
cdr3_aa: CASSQVGEQGASSPLHF
d_call: -
clone_size: few
j_call: TRBJ1-6
v_call: TRBV4-1

cdr3_nt: TGTGCCAGCAGCGTCAAAGCAACTAATGAAAAACTGTTTTTT
cdr3_aa: CASSVKATNEKLFF
d_call: -
clone_size: -
j_call: TRBJ1-4
v_call: TRBV2

cdr3_nt: TGTGCCAGCAGCTTAAGGGACGGAGACAATGAGCAGTTCTTC
cdr3_aa: CASSLRDGDNEQFF
d_call: -
clone_size: few
j_call: TRBJ2-1
v_call: TRBV7-9

cdr3_nt: TGCGCCAGCAGTCAGGTTCCGGCCAGAAAGGTTTACAATGAGCAGTTCTTC
cdr3_aa: CASSQVPARKVYNEQFF
d_call: -
clone_size: -
j_call: TRBJ2-1
v_call: TRBV23-1

cdr3_nt: TGTGCCAGCAGTTACAGTTCGTCCGAGCAGTACTTC
cdr3_aa: CASSYSSSEQYF
d_call: -
clone_size: few
j_call: TRBJ2-7
v_call: TRBV6-6

cdr3_nt: TGTGCCAGCAGCACCATGAACTACGAGCAGTACTTC
cdr3_aa: CASSTMNYEQYF
d_call: -
clone_size: few
j_call: TRBJ2-7
v_call: TRBV21-1

cdr3_nt: TGTGCCAGCAGTGAAGGGCCCGGGGAGCTGTTTTTT
cdr3_aa: CASSEGPGELFF
d_call: -
clone_size: -
j_call: TRBJ2-2
v_call: TRBV2

cdr3_nt: TGTGCCAGCTCACCAGCTAACACCGGGGAGCTGTTTTTT
cdr3_aa: CASSPANTGELFF
d_call: -
clone_size: few
j_call: TRBJ2-2
v_call: TRBV18

cdr3_nt: TGTGCCAGCCGTATAGCGGAAGGGGAGACCCAGTACTTC
cdr3_aa: CASRIAEGETQYF
d_call: -
clone_size: few
j_call: TRBJ2-5
v_call: TRBV18

cdr3_nt: TGTGCCAGCACTCAAAACCTGAGGGGTGAAGCTTTCTTT
cdr3_aa: CASTQNLRGEAFF
d_call: -
clone_size: few
j_call: TRBJ1-1
v_call: TRBV11-1

cdr3_nt: TGTGCCAGCTCATCAACGGGGGTGGGCCCCTACGAGCAGTACTTC
cdr3_aa: CASSSTGVGPYEQYF
d_call: -
clone_size: -
j_call: TRBJ2-7
v_call: TRBV18

cdr3_nt: TGTGCCAGCAGTTCCCCCGGGAGAAGATACGAGCAGTACTTC
cdr3_aa: CASSSPGRRYEQYF
d_call: -
clone_size: few
j_call: TRBJ2-7
v_call: TRBV28

cdr3_nt: TGTGCCAGCAGCCAGGGCAATCAGCCCCAGCATTTT
cdr3_aa: CASSQGNQPQHF
d_call: -
clone_size: -
j_call: TRBJ1-5
v_call: TRBV28

cdr3_nt: TGCAGCGTTGAAGCGGGCAGGCCCTTAGGGGAGCAGTACTTC
cdr3_aa: CSVEAGRPLGEQYF
d_call: -
clone_size: few
j_call: TRBJ2-7
v_call: TRBV29-1

cdr3_nt: TGTGCCTGGAAGGGACAGGGGAAAGGCTACACCTTC
cdr3_aa: CAWKGQGKGYTF
d_call: TRBD1
clone_size: -
j_call: TRBJ1-2
v_call: TRBV30

cdr3_nt: TGTGCCAGCAGCGTAGAGGGGGGTTCGAGATTGAACACTGAAGCTTTCTTT
cdr3_aa: CASSVEGGSRLNTEAFF
d_call: -
clone_size: few
j_call: TRBJ1-1
v_call: TRBV9

cdr3_nt: TGTGCCAGCAGCTTAGGCGCAGGGCCTTGGACAGATACGCAGTATTTT
cdr3_aa: CASSLGAGPWTDTQYF
d_call: -
clone_size: few
j_call: TRBJ2-3
v_call: TRBV7-2

cdr3_nt: TGTGCCAGTAGTATTGAGACAGGTACTGAAGCTTTCTTT
cdr3_aa: CASSIETGTEAFF
d_call: -
clone_size: -
j_call: TRBJ1-1
v_call: TRBV19

cdr3_nt: TGCGCCAGCAGCCAAGATCGAACAGCTAATTCGAAAAAGCGTGGGGCCAACGTCCTGACTTTC
cdr3_aa: CASSQDRTANSKKRGANVLTF
d_call: -
clone_size: -
j_call: TRBJ2-6
v_call: TRBV4-1

cdr3_nt: TGCAGCGTTGATCAGGGCTCCTGGGGCTACACCTTC
cdr3_aa: CSVDQGSWGYTF
d_call: -
clone_size: -
j_call: TRBJ1-2
v_call: TRBV29-1

cdr3_nt: TGTGCCAGCAGCTTAACCGGGAGCGGTGAAAAACTGTTTTTT
cdr3_aa: CASSLTGSGEKLFF
d_call: -
clone_size: -
j_call: TRBJ1-4
v_call: TRBV13

cdr3_nt: TGTGCCTCCTCGTCCGGGGCCAACACTGAAGCTTTCTTT
cdr3_aa: CASSSGANTEAFF
d_call: -
clone_size: -
j_call: TRBJ1-1
v_call: TRBV30

cdr3_nt: TGTGCCATCAGTGGGAACTTACAGGGAACAGGCTACACCTTC
cdr3_aa: CAISGNLQGTGYTF
d_call: -
clone_size: -
j_call: TRBJ1-2
v_call: TRBV10-3

cdr3_nt: TGTGCCTGGAGTGTACGCGAGGCCCAGTACTTC
cdr3_aa: CAWSVREAQYF
d_call: -
clone_size: few
j_call: TRBJ2-5
v_call: TRBV30

cdr3_nt: TGTGCCAGCAGCTCGGGGTCAGGGTCGAATACGCAGTATTTT
cdr3_aa: CASSSGSGSNTQYF
d_call: -
clone_size: few
j_call: TRBJ2-3
v_call: TRBV11-2

cdr3_nt: TGTGCCATCAACAGGGGGTTGAATCAGCCCCAGCATTTT
cdr3_aa: CAINRGLNQPQHF
d_call: TRBD1
clone_size: -
j_call: TRBJ1-5
v_call: TRBV2

cdr3_nt: TGTGCCAGCTCACCGACAGGGGAGAACACTGAAGCTTTCTTT
cdr3_aa: CASSPTGENTEAFF
d_call: TRBD1
clone_size: -
j_call: TRBJ1-1
v_call: TRBV18

cdr3_nt: TGTGCCAGCAGCTTGGAACACAGGGGGGATGGAAACACCATATATTTT
cdr3_aa: CASSLEHRGDGNTIYF
d_call: TRBD1
clone_size: -
j_call: TRBJ1-3
v_call: TRBV5-6

cdr3_nt: TGTGCCACCTCCCGGGACAACCCCTACGAGCAGTACTTC
cdr3_aa: CATSRDNPYEQYF
d_call: -
clone_size: -
j_call: TRBJ2-7
v_call: TRBV6-1

cdr3_nt: TGCGCCAGCAGTCAATCGGCATCGGGGGACCAAGAGACCCAGTACTTC
cdr3_aa: CASSQSASGDQETQYF
d_call: -
clone_size: few
j_call: TRBJ2-5
v_call: TRBV23-1